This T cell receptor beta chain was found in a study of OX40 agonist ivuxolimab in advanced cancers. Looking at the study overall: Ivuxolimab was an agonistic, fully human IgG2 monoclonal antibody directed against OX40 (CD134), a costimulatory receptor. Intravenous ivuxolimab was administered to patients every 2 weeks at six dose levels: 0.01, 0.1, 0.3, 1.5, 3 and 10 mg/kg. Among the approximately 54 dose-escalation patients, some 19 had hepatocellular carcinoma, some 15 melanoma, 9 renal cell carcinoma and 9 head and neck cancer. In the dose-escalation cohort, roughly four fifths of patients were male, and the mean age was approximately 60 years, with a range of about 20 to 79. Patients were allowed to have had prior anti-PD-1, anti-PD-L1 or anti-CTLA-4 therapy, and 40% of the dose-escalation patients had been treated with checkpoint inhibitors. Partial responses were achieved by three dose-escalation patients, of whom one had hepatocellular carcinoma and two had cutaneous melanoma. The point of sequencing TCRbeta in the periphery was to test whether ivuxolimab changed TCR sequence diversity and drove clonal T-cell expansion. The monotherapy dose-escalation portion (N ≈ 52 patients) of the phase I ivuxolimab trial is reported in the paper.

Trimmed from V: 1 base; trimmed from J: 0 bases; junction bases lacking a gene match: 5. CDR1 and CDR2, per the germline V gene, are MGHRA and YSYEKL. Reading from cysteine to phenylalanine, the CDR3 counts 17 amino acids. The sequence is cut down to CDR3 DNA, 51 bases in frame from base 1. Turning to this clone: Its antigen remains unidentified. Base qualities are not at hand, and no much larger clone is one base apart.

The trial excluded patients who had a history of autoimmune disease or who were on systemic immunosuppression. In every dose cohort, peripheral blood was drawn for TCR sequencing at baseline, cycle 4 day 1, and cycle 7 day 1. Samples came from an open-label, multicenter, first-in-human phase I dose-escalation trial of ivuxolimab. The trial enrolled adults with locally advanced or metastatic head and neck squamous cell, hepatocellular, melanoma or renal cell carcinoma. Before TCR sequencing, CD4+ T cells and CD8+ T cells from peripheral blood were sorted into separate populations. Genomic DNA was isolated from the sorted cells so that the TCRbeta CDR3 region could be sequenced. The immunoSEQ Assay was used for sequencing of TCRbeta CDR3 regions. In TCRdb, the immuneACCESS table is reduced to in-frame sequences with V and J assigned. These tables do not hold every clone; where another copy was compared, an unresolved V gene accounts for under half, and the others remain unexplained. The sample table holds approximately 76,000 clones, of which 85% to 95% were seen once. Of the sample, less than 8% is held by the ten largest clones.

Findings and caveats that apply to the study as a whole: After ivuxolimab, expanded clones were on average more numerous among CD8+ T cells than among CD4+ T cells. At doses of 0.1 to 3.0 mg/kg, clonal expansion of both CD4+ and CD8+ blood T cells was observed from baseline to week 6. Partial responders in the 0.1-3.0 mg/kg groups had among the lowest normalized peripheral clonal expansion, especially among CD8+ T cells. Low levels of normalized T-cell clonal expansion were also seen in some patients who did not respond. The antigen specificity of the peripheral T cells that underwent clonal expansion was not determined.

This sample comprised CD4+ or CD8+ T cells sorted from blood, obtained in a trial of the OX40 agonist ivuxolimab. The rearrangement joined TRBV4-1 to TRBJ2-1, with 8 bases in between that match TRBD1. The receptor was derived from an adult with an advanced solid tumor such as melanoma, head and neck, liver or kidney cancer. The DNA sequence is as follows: TGCGCCAGCAGCCAAGTCGACAGGGGAAGCTCCTACAATGAGCAGTTCTTC. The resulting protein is CASSQVDRGSSYNEQFF.